A single sample gave rise to the 10 T cell receptor beta chains below, sequenced in a study of blood T cell repertoires in COVID-19. Repertoires were generated with immunoSEQ multiplex PCR, while TCRdb's copy carries only in-frame clones and drops some. The data contain some 160,000 clones, 83% of them seen just once; the ten biggest clones take up roughly 1.9%. The sequenced material came from peripheral blood. The receptors derive from an elderly woman with acute or convalescent COVID-19.

The V call is TRBV19, the J call TRBJ2-2; unclear D gene. The V and J ends lost 3 bases and 5 bases respectively, with 7 bases between them. From germline, CDR1 is LNHDA and CDR2 SQIVND (reference sequence). The CDR3 extends over 13 amino acids. CDR3 DNA: TGTGCCAGTAGTATTGGAGCAACCGGGGAGCTGTTTTTT. Translated: CASSIGATGELFF.

This chain connects TRBV27 to TRBJ2-2, with unresolved D. CDR1 and CDR2 (germline): MNHEY, SMNVEV (reference sequence). V dropped 6 bases and J dropped 4 bases, with 12 bases sitting between them. The CDR3 length is 14 residues. The CDR3 DNA reads as TGTGCCAGCAGACTCGGTAGTGTCACCGGGGAGCTGTTTTTT. Translating it yields CASRLGSVTGELFF.

A single count supports this clone. This chain connects TRBV29-1 to TRBJ1-1; 7 nucleotides line up with TRBD1. Germline CDR1 and CDR2: SQVTM and ANQGSEA. The V segment lost 4 bases and the J segment 4 bases; nucleotides outside the gene matches: 3. CDR3 length: 12 residues. DNA of the CDR3: TGCAGCGTTGCACCAGGGGGCACTGAAGCTTTCTTT. This codes for CSVAPGGTEAFF.

V is TRBV20-1 and J is TRBJ1-3; the D is unclear. V was shortened by 3 bases and J by 2 bases, with 11 bases between the two germline ends. The CDR3 length is 14 residues. From germline, CDR1 is DFQATT and CDR2 SNEGSKA (reference sequence). Here the CDR3 reads CSASPSRTGNTIYF. CDR3 DNA: TGCAGTGCTAGTCCTAGTAGGACTGGAAACACCATATATTTT.

The rearrangement joins TRBV19 to TRBJ1-5, with 9 bases aligning to TRBD1. CDR3 length equals 20 residues. CDR1 is LNHDA, CDR2 SQIVND, per germline (reference sequence). J lost 1 base, V lost 3 bases, and 16 bases had no gene match. CDR3 sequence (DNA): TGTGCCAGTAGTATCAACCTCGGGACAGGGATCTCTCGGAGCAATCAGCCCCAGCATTTT. Its translation: CASSINLGTGISRSNQPQHF. The entire variable domain, with the rest obtained from reference TRBV19 and TRBJ1-5, is as follows: DGGITQSPKYLFRKEGQNVTLSCEQNLNHDAMYWYRQDPGQGLRLIYYSQIVNDFQKGDIAEGYSVSREKKESFPLTVTSAQKNPTAFYLCASSINLGTGISRSNQPQHFGDGTRLSIL.

This clone was observed once. This rearrangement joins TRBV5-4 to TRBJ1-4; the match to TRBD1 covers 9 bases. Looked up from germline, CDR1 is SGHNT and CDR2 is YYREEE (reference sequence). This CDR3 has 15 residues. With 0 bases clipped from V and 5 bases from J, the junction kept 2 bases outside the gene matches. The CDR3 DNA reads as TGTGCCAGCAGCTTGGTCGGACAGGGGAATGAAAAACTGTTTTTT. Residues: CASSLVGQGNEKLFF.

This chain joins TRBV11-2 and TRBJ1-4, with D possibly TRBD1 on 5 matching bases. Between the trimmed V and J ends, which lost 3 bases and 10 bases, there was a span of 18 bases. The CDR3 has 15 amino acids. From germline, CDR1 is SGHAT and CDR2 FQNNGV. Here the CDR3 reads CASSFGGGDYGKLFF. The CDR3 bases are TGTGCCAGCAGCTTCGGGGGAGGAGATTATGGAAAACTGTTTTTT.

This chain connects TRBV11-2 to TRBJ2-2; D gene unclear. Between the trimmed V and J ends, which lost 0 bases and 8 bases, there was a span of 7 bases. The germline CDR1 and CDR2 sequences are SGHAT and FQNNGV. CDR3 length: 13 amino acids. The CDR3 bases are TGTGCCAGCAGCTTAGATTGGCCGGGGGAGCTGTTTTTT. It encodes CASSLDWPGELFF. Filled out from reference TRBV11-2 and TRBJ2-2, the complete variable domain reads EAGVAQSPRYKIIEKRQSVAFWCNPISGHATLYWYQQILGQGPKLLIQFQNNGVVDDSQLPKDRFSAERLKGVDSTLKIQPAKLEDSAVYLCASSLDWPGELFFGEGSRLTVL.

The chain joins TRBV3-1 (or the pseudogene TRBV3-2) to TRBJ2-1, with 7 bases that match TRBD1. The CDR3 extends over 16 amino acids. With V trimmed by 4 bases and J by 4 bases, 10 bases remained unmatched. The germline gives CDR1 LGHDT, CDR2 YNNKEL (reference sequence). CDR3: CASSLSPGQRYNEQFF. DNA of the CDR3: TGTGCCAGCAGCCTGTCCCCGGGACAGAGGTACAATGAGCAGTTCTTC.

V and J are TRBV7-6 and TRBJ2-7; TRBD2 might be the D (6 bases). V was clipped by 3 bases and J by 7 bases, with 7 bases between them. CDR1 and CDR2 from the germline V gene are SGHVS and FNYEAQ. The CDR3 spans 11 residues. CDR3 residues: CASSLRGEQYF. Here the CDR3 DNA reads TGTGCCAGCAGCTTGCGGGGAGAGCAGTACTTC.